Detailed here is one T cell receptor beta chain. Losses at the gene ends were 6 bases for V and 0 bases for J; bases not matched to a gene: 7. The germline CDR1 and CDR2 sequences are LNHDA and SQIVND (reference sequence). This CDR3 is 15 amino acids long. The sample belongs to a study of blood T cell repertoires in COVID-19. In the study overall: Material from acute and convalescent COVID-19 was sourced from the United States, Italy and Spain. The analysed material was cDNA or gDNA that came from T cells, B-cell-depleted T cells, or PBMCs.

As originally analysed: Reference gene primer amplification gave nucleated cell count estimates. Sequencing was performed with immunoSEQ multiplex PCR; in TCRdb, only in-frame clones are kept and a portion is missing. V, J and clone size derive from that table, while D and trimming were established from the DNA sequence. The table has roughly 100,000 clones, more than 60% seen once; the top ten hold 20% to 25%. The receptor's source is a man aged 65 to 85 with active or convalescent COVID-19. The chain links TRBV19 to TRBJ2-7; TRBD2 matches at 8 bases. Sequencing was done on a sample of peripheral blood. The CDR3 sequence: CASSSYGTSSYEQYF. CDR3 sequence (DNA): TGTGCCAGTAGCTCGTACGGGACTAGCTCCTACGAGCAGTACTTC. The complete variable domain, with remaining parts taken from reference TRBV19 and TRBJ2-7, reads DGGITQSPKYLFRKEGQNVTLSCEQNLNHDAMYWYRQDPGQGLRLIYYSQIVNDFQKGDIAEGYSVSREKKESFPLTVTSAQKNPTAFYLCASSSYGTSSYEQYFGPGTRLTVT.